This TCR beta chain was recorded in a study of blood T cell repertoires in COVID-19. Sequencing was performed with immunoSEQ multiplex PCR; in TCRdb, only in-frame clones are kept and a portion is missing. This table has 110,000 to 150,000 clones, roughly four fifths appearing once. V was shortened by 2 bases and J by 7 bases, with 17 bases between the two germline ends. The CDR3 is made up of 15 amino acids. CDR1 and CDR2 from the germline V gene are MNHNS and SASEGT. The specimen was PBMCs or T cells enriched from blood (not recorded which). The sequence derives from a woman between 18 and 29 years old who had been exposed to COVID-19. This rearrangement joins TRBV6-1 to TRBJ1-1; perhaps TRBD1 as D (6 bases). This chain's CDR3 is CASSEFEGGAFEAFF. The CDR3 DNA sequence: TGTGCCAGCAGTGAATTCGAGGGGGGGGCGTTTGAAGCTTTCTTT.